This passage covers 24 T cell receptor beta chains from one sample sequenced in a study of regulatory T cells in long-lasting Graves disease listed by TCRdb under 2021. The sample's time point, from its label and the paper: newly diagnosed GD, antithyroid drugs for less than 3 months. For both TCR sequencing and RNA sequencing, RNA was extracted from PBMCs in TRIzol. The method was multiplex PCR. Sequencing was carried out with an Illumina HiSeq 4000. CDR3 regions were amplified by Arm-PCR with iRepertoire HTBI primers to construct TCR beta libraries. Starting from the raw public reads, TCRdb applied fastp trimming at Q25, assembled clones with MiXCR and retained in-frame beta chains. Duplicate CDR3 protein sequences are folded into a single record with the most common DNA and genes. Counted in this sample were a few hundred thousand distinct CDR3 sequences; around 11% of them appeared once. 18% of the sample goes to the ten largest clones.

The data also belong to a second study, concerning T cells in Graves' hyperthyroidism and ophthalmopathy.

This specimen consisted of peripheral blood mononuclear cells (PBMCs), obtained at new diagnosis, from a patient treated with antithyroid drugs. Receptors were obtained from a woman aged 18-30 years with Graves disease. Donor details come from another sample of the same person, matched by shared clones.

This clonotype was counted at least ten times. This chain connects TRBV20-1 to TRBJ2-7; TRBD2 matches at 7 bases. Germline trimming cut 1 base from V and 1 base from J; bases unmatched to any gene: 1. The CDR3 runs to 13 residues. Germline values: CDR1 DFQATT, CDR2 SNEGSKA (reference sequence). This CDR3 is CSARGGGSYEQYF. In DNA form, the CDR3 reads TGCAGTGCTAGAGGCGGGGGTTCCTACGAGCAGTACTTC.

V usage is TRBV15 and J usage is TRBJ2-1, with D possibly called TRBD1 or TRBD2 (6 bases each). V was cut by 11 bases and J by 0 bases, with 14 bases left in between. The CDR3 runs to 14 residues. The germline gives CDR1 LNHNV, CDR2 YYDKDF (reference sequence). CDR3 region: CAAKGGDSYNEQFF. CDR3 DNA sequence: TGTGCCGCCAAGGGGGGAGACTCCTACAATGAGCAGTTCTTC.

This clonotype was seen only a few times. A much larger clonotype is one base distant, so this may be a read error. The rearrangement uses TRBV15 and TRBJ1-4; unclear D gene. CDR3 size: 14 residues. Germline loops: CDR1 LNHNV, CDR2 YYDKDF (reference sequence). Trimming left V 0 bases short and J 8 bases short, with 10 bases between. Here the CDR3 reads CATSRDVVREKLFF. The CDR3 DNA is TGTGCCACCAGCAGAGATGTAGTTAGAGAAAAACTGTTTTTT.

J is TRBJ2-5 and V is TRBV4-1; perhaps TRBD2 as D (6 bases). The CDR3 contains 13 residues. V was shortened by 1 base and J by 3 bases, with 6 bases between the two germline ends. CDR1 and CDR2 from the germline V gene are MGHRA and YSYEKL. CDR3 DNA sequence: TGCGCCAGCAGCCAAGGACTAGAAGAGACCCAGTACTTC. Its translation is CASSQGLEETQYF.

A few counts support this clonotype. The V and J genes are TRBV4-3 and TRBJ2-7, with 11 bases aligning to TRBD2. Germline-derived CDR1 and CDR2 are LGHNA and YSLEER. Trimming took 4 bases from V and 0 from J; bases not matched to a gene: 5. The CDR3 is made up of 16 amino acids. CDR3 sequence reads: CASSPSLAGASYEQYF. CDR3 nucleotides: TGCGCCAGCAGCCCATCACTAGCGGGAGCCTCCTACGAGCAGTACTTC.

At least ten counts were recorded for this clonotype. This chain connects TRBV27 to TRBJ1-5; TRBD1 agrees at 8 bases. V was clipped by 7 bases and J by 2 bases; unmatched bases: 7. Germline V gene lookup returns CDR1 MNHEY and CDR2 SMNVEV (reference sequence). The CDR3 consists of 15 residues. CDR3 sequence: CASTQTGAGNQPQHF. The CDR3 nucleotides are TGTGCCAGCACCCAGACAGGGGCGGGCAATCAGCCCCAGCATTTT.

With regard to this clonotype: One base away lies a much larger clone, so this may be a sequencing read error. J is TRBJ2-1 and V is TRBV11-3; TRBD2 matches at 7 bases. CDR1 SGHNT and CDR2 YENEEA come from the germline V gene. The CDR3 has 17 amino acids. The CDR3 reads CASSLDELGGREGEPFF. For the CDR3, the DNA is TGTGCCAGCAGCTTAGACGAGCTTGGAGGGAGGGAGGGTGAGCCGTTCTTC.

On this clonotype itself: A much larger clone sits a single nucleotide away, making a read error possible. This chain uses TRBV18 with TRBJ1-6, with D hard to call. The CDR3 is made up of 18 amino acids. Per germline, CDR1 KGHSH and CDR2 LQKENI. For the CDR3, the DNA is TGTACCAGCTCATTGCAGGCGACCGGGAGCTCCTATAATTCACCCCTCCACTTT. Its protein product is CTSSLQATGSSYNSPLHF.

The table lists this clonotype with a few counts. V gene TRBV6-5 combines with J gene TRBJ1-3; no definite D call. Germline CDR1 is MNHEY and CDR2 is SVGAGI. Trimming shortened V by 2 bases and J by 0 bases, and 14 bases separated the two germline ends. This CDR3 contains 17 residues. CDR3 amino acids: CASSYGAGSASGNTIYF. The CDR3, as DNA: TGTGCCAGCAGTTACGGTGCAGGTTCAGCCTCTGGAAACACCATATATTTT.

As for this clonotype: Possible read error: a much larger clone is one base away. Because it lacks the conserved phenylalanine or tryptophan at the end, this CDR3 is likely a read error. This chain connects TRBV12-3 or TRBV12-4 to TRBJ2-5; a possible D gene is TRBD2 (6 bases). The CDR3 sequence is 13 residues long. Trimming took off 7 bases at V and 1 base at J, with 10 bases between the two ends. The CDR3 bases are TGTGCCAGCAATCCGGGACTCCAAGAGACCCAGTACGTC. Its protein product is CASNPGLQETQYV.

This clonotype has at least ten counts. The rearrangement links TRBV15 to TRBJ2-1, with D hard to call. Per germline, CDR1 LNHNV and CDR2 YYDKDF (reference sequence). The CDR3 has 15 residues. Trimming removed 6 bases from V and 0 bases from J, with 12 bases in between. CDR3 in amino acids: CATREASSSYNEQFF. The CDR3 coding sequence is TGTGCCACCAGGGAAGCCTCTAGCTCCTACAATGAGCAGTTCTTC.

This clonotype has at least ten counts. The rearrangement links TRBV6-1 to TRBJ2-1; a possible D gene is TRBD2 (7 bases). V lost 6 bases to trimming and J lost 8 bases, with 14 bases between them. The length of the CDR3 is 13 residues. CDR1 is MNHNS and CDR2 is SASEGT in the germline V gene. The CDR3 sequence is CASSPTGGHEQFF. The CDR3 DNA sequence: TGTGCCAGCAGCCCCACCGGGGGGCATGAGCAGTTCTTC.

This clonotype was counted many times. V gene TRBV27 combines with J gene TRBJ2-5; 10 bases fit TRBD2. Germline CDR1 MNHEY, CDR2 SMNVEV (reference sequence). CDR3 size: 16 residues. The junction had 6 bases not matched to a gene; V was cut back by 0 bases and J by 5 bases. CDR3 sequence: CASSLSGTSASETQYF. The CDR3 DNA is TGTGCCAGCAGTTTATCCGGGACTAGCGCCTCGGAGACCCAGTACTTC.

The sample holds many counts of this clonotype. The chain is built from TRBV11-3 and TRBJ2-1; 11 positions match TRBD2. The CDR3 covers 16 residues. The V gene's germline CDR1 is SGHNT and CDR2 YENEEA. Trimming took 2 bases from V and 4 from J; bases not matched to a gene: 4. The CDR3 nucleotides read TGTGCCAGCAGCTTAAGTAGCGGGAGGGGATACAATGAGCAGTTCTTC. It is translated as CASSLSSGRGYNEQFF.

In its sample, this clonotype was seen many times. The gene calls are TRBV20-1 and TRBJ1-1; D is ambiguous. Trimming removed 1 base at V and 8 bases at J, with 5 bases between. Germline values: CDR1 DFQATT, CDR2 SNEGSKA (reference sequence). The CDR3 length is 10 residues. CDR3 protein: CSARVEEAFF. CDR3 nucleotide sequence: TGCAGTGCTAGAGTCGAGGAAGCTTTCTTT.

This clonotype has at least ten counts. V is TRBV6-5 and J is TRBJ2-4, with D possibly being TRBD1 (6 bases). The germline CDR1 and CDR2 sequences are MNHEY and SVGAGI. The CDR3 totals 16 residues. Trimming took off 2 bases at V and 5 bases at J, with 16 bases between the two ends. The CDR3 DNA reads TGTGCCAGCAGTTACGCCGAGGCCAGGGGCCAAAACATTCAGTACTTC. This encodes CASSYAEARGQNIQYF.

This clonotype was seen a few times. The V and J genes are TRBV7-9 and TRBJ1-4; TRBD1 is a possible D gene (5 bases). This CDR3 has 18 amino acids. CDR1 is SEHNR, CDR2 FQNEAQ, per germline (reference sequence). Trimming left V 5 bases short and J 5 bases short, with 24 bases between. CDR3 amino acids: CASSRPTPLGGVNEKLFF. In DNA, the CDR3 is TGTGCCAGCAGCCGACCGACCCCCTTGGGGGGGGTAAATGAAAAACTGTTTTTT.

On this clonotype itself: The junction shows a germline mismatch at one end, possibly a read error. J is TRBJ1-2 and V is TRBV11-2; D remains ambiguous. CDR3 length equals 15 residues. The germline gives CDR1 SGHAT, CDR2 FQNNGV. CDR3 nucleotides: TGCGCCAGCAGCCAAGATTTGGCGGTCCCCTATGGCTACACCTTC. Amino acids: CASSQDLAVPYGYTF.

This clonotype was found a few times. Germline and junction disagree at one end, which may indicate a read error. The chain carries TRBV20-1 and TRBJ2-2; D is possibly TRBD1 (6 bases). The CDR3 is 17 residues long. Per the germline V gene, CDR1 is DFQATT and CDR2 is SNEGSKA (reference sequence). CDR3 in DNA: TGCAGTGCTCGAGAGGGTCTAGGACAGTCGAACACCGGGGAGCTGTTTTTT. Translated, it gives CSAREGLGQSNTGELFF.

This clonotype was seen repeatedly, ten times or more. The genes are TRBV7-2 and TRBJ2-7; 7 bases line up with TRBD1. This CDR3 contains 14 residues. From germline, CDR1 is SGHTA and CDR2 FQGNSA. This CDR3 is CANSLVGQAYEQYV. The CDR3 DNA is TGTGCCAACAGCTTAGTCGGACAGGCCTACGAGCAGTACGTC.

The chain has TRBV14 and TRBJ2-3; the match to TRBD2 covers 10 bases. The V and J ends lost 1 base and 2 bases, in that order; junction bases with no gene match: 6. Germline lookup yields CDR1 SGHDN and CDR2 FVKESK. There are 17 residues in the CDR3. CDR3 sequence: CASSQGTSGLLTDTQYF. The DNA of the CDR3 is TGTGCCAGCAGCCAAGGGACTAGCGGATTACTCACAGATACGCAGTATTTT.

V is TRBV5-6 and J is TRBJ1-2, with a weak D call TRBD1 (6 bases). The CDR3 spans 14 residues. Trimming took off 1 base at V and 7 bases at J, with 14 bases between the two ends. Germline V gene sequence: CDR1 SGHDT, CDR2 YYEEEE. The DNA of the CDR3 is TGTGCCAGCAGCTTGACCGGGGGCGGGCGTGGCTACACCTTC. Translation gives CASSLTGGGRGYTF.

Many counts were recorded for this clonotype. V usage is TRBV28 and J usage is TRBJ1-4, with D perhaps matching TRBD1 (5 bases). With 6 bases removed from V and 0 bases from J, the gap between germline ends came to 11 bases. Germline V gene sequence: CDR1 MDHEN, CDR2 SYDVKM. The CDR3 runs 15 residues. The CDR3 bases are TGTGCCAGCAGGATGACAGTTGCAACTAATGAAAAACTGTTTTTT. Amino acid sequence: CASRMTVATNEKLFF.

The chain carries TRBV4-3 and TRBJ2-7; D gene unclear. The V gene's germline CDR1 is LGHNA and CDR2 YSLEER. The V and J ends lost 0 bases and 2 bases respectively, with 17 bases between them. CDR3 size: 17 residues. CDR3 DNA: TGCGCCAGCAGCCAAGAAGCTCTCTTTGGCAGGACCTACGAGCAGTACTTC. Its protein product is CASSQEALFGRTYEQYF.